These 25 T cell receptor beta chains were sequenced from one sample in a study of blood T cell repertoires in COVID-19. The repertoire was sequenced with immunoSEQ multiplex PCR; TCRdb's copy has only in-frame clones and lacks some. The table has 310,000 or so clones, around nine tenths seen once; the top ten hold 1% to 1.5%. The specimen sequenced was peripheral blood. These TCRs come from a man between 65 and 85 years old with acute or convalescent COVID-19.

For the CDR3, the DNA is TGTGCCAGCAGCCCAGGGGGCAGGTCGAACACTGAAGCTTTCTTT. Translation gives CASSPGGRSNTEAFF. This chain joins TRBV7-8 and TRBJ1-1; 8 nucleotides match TRBD1. Germline CDR1 and CDR2: SGHVS and FQNEAQ. There are 15 residues in the CDR3. After removal of 5 bases from V and 1 base from J, the junction contained 6 bases not matched to a gene. The full variable domain, rest sourced from reference TRBV7-8 and TRBJ1-1, is GAGVSQSPRYKVAKRGQDVALRCDPISGHVSLFWYQQALGQGPEFLTYFQNEAQLDKSGLPSDRFFAERPEGSVSTLKIQRTQQEDSAVYLCASSPGGRSNTEAFFGQGTRLTVV.

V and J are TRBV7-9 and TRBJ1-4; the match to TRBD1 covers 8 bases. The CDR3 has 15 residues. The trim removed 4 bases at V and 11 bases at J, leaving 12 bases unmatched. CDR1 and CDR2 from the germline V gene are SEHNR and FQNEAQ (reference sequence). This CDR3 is CASSWDRSAGLKLFF. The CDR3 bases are TGTGCCAGCAGCTGGGACAGGTCGGCGGGTTTGAAACTGTTTTTT.

The CDR3 reads CASSLAGYTGELFF. CDR3 bases: TGTGCCAGCAGTTTAGCGGGGTACACCGGGGAGCTGTTTTTT. The rearrangement links TRBV28 to TRBJ2-2; weak D call: TRBD2 (6 bases). V was cut by 2 bases and J by 3 bases, with 7 bases left in between. The CDR3 spans 14 residues. Germline lookup yields CDR1 MDHEN and CDR2 SYDVKM.

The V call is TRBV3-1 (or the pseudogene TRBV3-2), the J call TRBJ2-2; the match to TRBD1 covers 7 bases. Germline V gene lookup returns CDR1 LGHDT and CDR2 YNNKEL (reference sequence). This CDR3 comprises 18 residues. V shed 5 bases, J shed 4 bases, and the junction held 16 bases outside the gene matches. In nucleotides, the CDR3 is TGTGCCAGCAGCGACAACCTTGGGACAGTTTTCCCCACCGGGGAGCTGTTTTTT. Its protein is CASSDNLGTVFPTGELFF.

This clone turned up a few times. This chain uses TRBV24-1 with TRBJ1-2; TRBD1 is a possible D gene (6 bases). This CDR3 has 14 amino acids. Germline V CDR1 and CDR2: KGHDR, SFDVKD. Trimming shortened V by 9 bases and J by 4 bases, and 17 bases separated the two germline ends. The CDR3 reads CATRGQGPPYGYTF. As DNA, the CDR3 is TGTGCCACCCGAGGTCAGGGGCCTCCCTATGGCTACACCTTC.

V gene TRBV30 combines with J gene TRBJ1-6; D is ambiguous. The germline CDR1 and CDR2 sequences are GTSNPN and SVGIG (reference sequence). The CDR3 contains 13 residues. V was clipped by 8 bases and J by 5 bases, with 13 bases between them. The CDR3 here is CAGKTGNNSPLHF. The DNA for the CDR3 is TGTGCCGGAAAGACGGGAAATAATTCACCCCTCCACTTT.

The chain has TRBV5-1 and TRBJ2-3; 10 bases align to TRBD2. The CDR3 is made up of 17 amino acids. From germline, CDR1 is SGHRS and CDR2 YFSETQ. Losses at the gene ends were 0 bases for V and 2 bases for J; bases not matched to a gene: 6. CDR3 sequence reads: CASSLAQLAGLTDTQYF. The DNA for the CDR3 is TGCGCCAGCAGCTTGGCCCAACTAGCGGGGCTCACAGATACGCAGTATTTT.

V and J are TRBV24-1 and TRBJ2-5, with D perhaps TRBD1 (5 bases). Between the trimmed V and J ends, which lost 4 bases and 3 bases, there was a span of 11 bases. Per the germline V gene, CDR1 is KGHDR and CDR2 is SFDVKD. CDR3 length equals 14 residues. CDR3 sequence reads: CATSDPGREETQYF. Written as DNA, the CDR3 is TGTGCCACCAGTGACCCGGGCAGGGAAGAGACCCAGTACTTC.

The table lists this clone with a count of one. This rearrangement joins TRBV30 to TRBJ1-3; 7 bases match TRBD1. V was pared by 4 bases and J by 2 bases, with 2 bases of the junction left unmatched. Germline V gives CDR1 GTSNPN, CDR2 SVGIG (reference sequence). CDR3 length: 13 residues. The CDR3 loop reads CAWTRGPGNTIYF. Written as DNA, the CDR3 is TGTGCCTGGACGAGGGGGCCTGGAAACACCATATATTTT.

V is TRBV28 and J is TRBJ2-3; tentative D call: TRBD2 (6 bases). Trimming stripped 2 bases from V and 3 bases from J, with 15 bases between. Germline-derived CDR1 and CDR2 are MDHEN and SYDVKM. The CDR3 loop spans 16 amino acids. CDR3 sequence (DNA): TGTGCCAGCAGTTTACTTCAGGAGGGCGGGACAGATACGCAGTATTTT. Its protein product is CASSLLQEGGTDTQYF.

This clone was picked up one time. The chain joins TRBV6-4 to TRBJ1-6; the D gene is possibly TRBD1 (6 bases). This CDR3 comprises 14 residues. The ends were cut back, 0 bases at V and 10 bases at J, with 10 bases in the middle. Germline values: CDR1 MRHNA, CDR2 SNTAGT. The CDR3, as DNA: TGTGCCAGCAGTGACTCGGCAGGGACATCACCCCTCCACTTT. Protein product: CASSDSAGTSPLHF.

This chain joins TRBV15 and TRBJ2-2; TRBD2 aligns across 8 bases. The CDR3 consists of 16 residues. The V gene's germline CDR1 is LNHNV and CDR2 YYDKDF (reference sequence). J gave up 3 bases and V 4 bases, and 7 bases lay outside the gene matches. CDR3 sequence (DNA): TGTGCCACCAGCAAACCGGGGGGGAGATACACCGGGGAGCTGTTTTTT. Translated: CATSKPGGRYTGELFF.

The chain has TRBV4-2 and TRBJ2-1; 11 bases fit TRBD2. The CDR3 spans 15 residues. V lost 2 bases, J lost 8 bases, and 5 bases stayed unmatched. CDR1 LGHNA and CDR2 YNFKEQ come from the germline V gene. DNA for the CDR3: TGTGCCAGCAGCCAAACTAGCGGGGGCCCCCATGAGCAGTTCTTC. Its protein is CASSQTSGGPHEQFF.

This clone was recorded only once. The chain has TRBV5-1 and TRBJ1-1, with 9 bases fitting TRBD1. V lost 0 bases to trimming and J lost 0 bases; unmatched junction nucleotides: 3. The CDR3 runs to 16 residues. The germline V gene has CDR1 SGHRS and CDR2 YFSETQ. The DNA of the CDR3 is TGCGCCAGCAGCTTGGAGGGACAGGGCATGAACACTGAAGCTTTCTTT. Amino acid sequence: CASSLEGQGMNTEAFF.

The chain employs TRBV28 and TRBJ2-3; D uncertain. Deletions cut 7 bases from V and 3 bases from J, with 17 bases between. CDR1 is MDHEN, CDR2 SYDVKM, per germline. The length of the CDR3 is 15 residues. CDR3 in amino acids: CASKREALYTDTQYF. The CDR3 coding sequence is TGTGCCAGCAAACGAGAGGCGCTTTATACAGATACGCAGTATTTT.

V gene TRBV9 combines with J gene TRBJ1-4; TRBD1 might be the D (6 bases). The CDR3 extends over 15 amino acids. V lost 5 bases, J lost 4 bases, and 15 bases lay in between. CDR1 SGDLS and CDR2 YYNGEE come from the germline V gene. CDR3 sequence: CASSPGHGNNEKLFF. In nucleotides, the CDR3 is TGTGCCAGCAGTCCGGGACACGGAAATAATGAAAAACTGTTTTTT.

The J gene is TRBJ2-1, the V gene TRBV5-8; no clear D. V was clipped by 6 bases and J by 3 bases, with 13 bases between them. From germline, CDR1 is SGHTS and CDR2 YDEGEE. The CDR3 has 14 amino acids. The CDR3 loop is CASTVRLDYNEQFF. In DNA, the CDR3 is TGTGCCAGCACAGTCCGTCTAGACTACAATGAGCAGTTCTTC.

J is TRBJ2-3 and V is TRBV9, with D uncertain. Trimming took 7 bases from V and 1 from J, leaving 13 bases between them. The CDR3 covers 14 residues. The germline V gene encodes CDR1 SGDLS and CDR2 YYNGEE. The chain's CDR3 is CASATHPGTDTQYF. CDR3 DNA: TGTGCCAGCGCAACCCACCCGGGCACAGATACGCAGTATTTT.

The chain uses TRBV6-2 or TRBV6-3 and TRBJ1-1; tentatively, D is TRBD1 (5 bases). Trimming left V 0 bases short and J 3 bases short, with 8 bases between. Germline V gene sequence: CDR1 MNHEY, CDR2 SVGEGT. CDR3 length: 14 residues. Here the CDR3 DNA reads TGTGCCAGCAGTTACTCTGTCAGGGACACTGAAGCTTTCTTT. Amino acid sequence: CASSYSVRDTEAFF.

The CDR3 DNA reads as TGTGCCTGGAGTGTTGGGCAGGACTATGGCTACACCTTC. This gives the protein CAWSVGQDYGYTF. This chain uses TRBV30 with TRBJ1-2; D is unclear. The CDR3 has 13 residues. Deletions cut 0 bases from V and 3 bases from J, with 8 bases between. Germline V gene sequence: CDR1 GTSNPN, CDR2 SVGIG (reference sequence).

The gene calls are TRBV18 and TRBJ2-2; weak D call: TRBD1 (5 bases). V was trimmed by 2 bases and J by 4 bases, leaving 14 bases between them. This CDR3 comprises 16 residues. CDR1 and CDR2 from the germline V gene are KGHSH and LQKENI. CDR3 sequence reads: CASSPIQVGGTGELFF. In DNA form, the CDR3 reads TGTGCCAGCTCACCAATACAGGTTGGCGGCACCGGGGAGCTGTTTTTT.

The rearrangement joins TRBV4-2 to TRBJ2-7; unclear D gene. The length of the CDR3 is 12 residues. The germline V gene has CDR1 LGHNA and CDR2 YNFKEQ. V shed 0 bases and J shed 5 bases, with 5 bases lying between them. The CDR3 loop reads CASSQDINEQYF. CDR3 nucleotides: TGTGCCAGCAGCCAAGATATAAACGAGCAGTACTTC.

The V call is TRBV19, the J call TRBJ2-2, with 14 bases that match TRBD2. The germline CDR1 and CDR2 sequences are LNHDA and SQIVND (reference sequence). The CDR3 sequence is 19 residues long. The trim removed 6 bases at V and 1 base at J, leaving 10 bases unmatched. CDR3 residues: CASRAAGLAGALNTGELFF. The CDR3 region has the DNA TGTGCCAGTAGAGCCGCGGGACTAGCGGGGGCCCTGAACACCGGGGAGCTGTTTTTT.

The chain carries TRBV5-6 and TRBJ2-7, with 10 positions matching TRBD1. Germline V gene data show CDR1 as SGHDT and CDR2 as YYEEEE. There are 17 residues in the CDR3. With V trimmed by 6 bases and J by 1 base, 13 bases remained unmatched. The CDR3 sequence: CASMTLGQGEGSYEQYF. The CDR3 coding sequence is TGTGCCAGCATGACTTTAGGACAGGGGGAAGGGTCCTACGAGCAGTACTTC.

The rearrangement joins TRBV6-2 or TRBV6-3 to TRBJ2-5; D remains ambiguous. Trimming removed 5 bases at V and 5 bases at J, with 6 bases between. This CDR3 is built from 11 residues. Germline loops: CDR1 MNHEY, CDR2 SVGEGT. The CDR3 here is CASSNGETQYF. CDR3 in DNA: TGTGCCAGCAGTAACGGGGAGACCCAGTACTTC.